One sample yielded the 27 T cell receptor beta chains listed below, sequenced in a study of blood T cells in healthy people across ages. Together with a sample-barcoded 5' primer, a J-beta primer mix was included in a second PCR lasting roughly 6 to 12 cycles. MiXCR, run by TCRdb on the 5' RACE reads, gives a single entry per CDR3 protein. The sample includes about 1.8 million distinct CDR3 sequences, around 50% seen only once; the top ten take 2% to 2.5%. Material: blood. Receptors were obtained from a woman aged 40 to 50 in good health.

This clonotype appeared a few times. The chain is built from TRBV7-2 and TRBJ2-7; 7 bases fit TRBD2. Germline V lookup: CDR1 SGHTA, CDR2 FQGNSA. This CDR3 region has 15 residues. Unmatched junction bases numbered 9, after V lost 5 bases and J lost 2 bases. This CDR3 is CASSPGGTNTYEQYF. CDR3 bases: TGTGCCAGCAGCCCCGGGGGGACCAACACCTACGAGCAGTACTTC. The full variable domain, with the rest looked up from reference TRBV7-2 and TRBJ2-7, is GAGVSQSPSNKVTEKGKDVELRCDPISGHTALYWYRQSLGQGLEFLIYFQGNSAPDKSGLPSDRFSAERTGGSVSTLTIQRTQQEDSAVYLCASSPGGTNTYEQYFGPGTRLTVT.

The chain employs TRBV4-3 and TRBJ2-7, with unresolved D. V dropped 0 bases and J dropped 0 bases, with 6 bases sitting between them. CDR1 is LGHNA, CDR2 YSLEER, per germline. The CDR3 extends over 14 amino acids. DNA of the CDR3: TGCGCCAGCAGCCAAGAATCGGACTCCTACGAGCAGTACTTC. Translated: CASSQESDSYEQYF.

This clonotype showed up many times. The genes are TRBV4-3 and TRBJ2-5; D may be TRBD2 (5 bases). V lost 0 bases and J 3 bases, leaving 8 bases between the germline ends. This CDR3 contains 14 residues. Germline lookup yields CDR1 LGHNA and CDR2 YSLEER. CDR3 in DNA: TGCGCCAGCAGCCAAGATATCGGGGAAGAGACCCAGTACTTC. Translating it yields CASSQDIGEETQYF.

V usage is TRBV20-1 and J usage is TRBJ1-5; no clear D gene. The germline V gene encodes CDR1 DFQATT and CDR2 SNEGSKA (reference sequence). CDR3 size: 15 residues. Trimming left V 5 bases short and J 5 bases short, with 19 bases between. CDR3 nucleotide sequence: TGCAGTGCTGACAATGCGCGGGAAGGATATCAGCCCCAGCATTTT. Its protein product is CSADNAREGYQPQHF.

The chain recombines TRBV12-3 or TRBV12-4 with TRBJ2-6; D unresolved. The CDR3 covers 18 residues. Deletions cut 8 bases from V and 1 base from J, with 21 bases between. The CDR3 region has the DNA TGTGCCAGCGGCCACAGATACGACTCTCAATCTGGGGCCAACGTCCTGACTTTC. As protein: CASGHRYDSQSGANVLTF.

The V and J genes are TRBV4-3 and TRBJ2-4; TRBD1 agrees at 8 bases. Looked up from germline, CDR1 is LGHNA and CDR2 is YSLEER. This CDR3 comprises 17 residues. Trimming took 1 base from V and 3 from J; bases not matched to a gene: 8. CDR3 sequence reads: CASSQGRGPTGKNIQYF. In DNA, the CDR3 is TGCGCCAGCAGCCAAGGCAGGGGGCCTACAGGCAAAAACATTCAGTACTTC.

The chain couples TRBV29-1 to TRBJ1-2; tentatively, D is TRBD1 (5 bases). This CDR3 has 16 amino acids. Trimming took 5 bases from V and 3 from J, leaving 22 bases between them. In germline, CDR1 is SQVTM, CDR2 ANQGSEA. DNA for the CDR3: TGCAGCGTTCCCCACAGCCCCGGTAGCAGGGACTATGGCTACACCTTC. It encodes CSVPHSPGSRDYGYTF.

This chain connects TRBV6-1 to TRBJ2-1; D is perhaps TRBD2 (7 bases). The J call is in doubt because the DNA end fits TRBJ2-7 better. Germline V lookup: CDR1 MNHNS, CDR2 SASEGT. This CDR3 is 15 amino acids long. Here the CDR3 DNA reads TGTGCCAGCAGTGAAGAAGGGGGGGCCAGGGGAAAGCAGTACTTC. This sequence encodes CASSEEGGARGKQYF.

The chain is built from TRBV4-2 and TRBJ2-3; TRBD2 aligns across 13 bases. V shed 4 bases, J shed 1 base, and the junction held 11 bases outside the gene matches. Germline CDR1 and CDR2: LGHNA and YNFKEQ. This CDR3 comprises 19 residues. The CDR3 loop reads CASSPRTSGGYYGTDTQYF. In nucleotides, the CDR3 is TGTGCCAGCAGCCCTCGGACTAGCGGGGGCTACTACGGCACAGATACGCAGTATTTT.

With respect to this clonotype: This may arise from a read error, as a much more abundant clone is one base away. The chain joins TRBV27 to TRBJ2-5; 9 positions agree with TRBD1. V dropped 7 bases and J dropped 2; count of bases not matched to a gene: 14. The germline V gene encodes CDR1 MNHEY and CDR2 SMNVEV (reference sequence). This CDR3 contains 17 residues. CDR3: CASKRSGQGAAQETQYF. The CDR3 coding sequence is TGTGCCAGCAAAAGGTCGGGACAGGGAGCAGCACAAGAGACCCAGTACTTC.

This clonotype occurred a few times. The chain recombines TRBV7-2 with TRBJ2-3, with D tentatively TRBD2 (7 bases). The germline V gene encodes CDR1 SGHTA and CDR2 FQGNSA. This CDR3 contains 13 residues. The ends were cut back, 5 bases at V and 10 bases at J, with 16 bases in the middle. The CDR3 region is CASSRSQGGPQYF. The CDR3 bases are TGTGCCAGCAGCCGATCACAGGGAGGGCCGCAGTATTTT.

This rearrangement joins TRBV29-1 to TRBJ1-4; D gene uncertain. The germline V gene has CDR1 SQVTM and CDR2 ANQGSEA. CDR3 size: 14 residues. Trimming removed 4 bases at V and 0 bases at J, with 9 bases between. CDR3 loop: CSVAGLATNEKLFF. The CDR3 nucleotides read TGCAGCGTTGCTGGCCTCGCAACTAATGAAAAACTGTTTTTT.

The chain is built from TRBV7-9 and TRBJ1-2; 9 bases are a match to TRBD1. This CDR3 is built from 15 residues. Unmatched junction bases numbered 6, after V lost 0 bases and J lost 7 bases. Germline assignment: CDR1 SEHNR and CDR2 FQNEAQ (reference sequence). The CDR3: CASSLAVDRGFGYTF. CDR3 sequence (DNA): TGTGCCAGCAGCTTAGCTGTGGACAGGGGATTTGGCTACACCTTC.

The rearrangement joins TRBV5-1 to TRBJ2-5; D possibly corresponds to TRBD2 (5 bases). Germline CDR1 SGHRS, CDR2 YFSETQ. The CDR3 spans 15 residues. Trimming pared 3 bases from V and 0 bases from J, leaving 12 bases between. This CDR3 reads CASSYAHGDQETQYF. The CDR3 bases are TGCGCCAGCAGCTACGCTCACGGGGACCAAGAGACCCAGTACTTC.

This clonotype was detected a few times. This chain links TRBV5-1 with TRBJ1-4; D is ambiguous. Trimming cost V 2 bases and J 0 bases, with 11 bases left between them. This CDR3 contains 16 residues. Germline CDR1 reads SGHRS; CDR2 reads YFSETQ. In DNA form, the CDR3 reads TGCGCCAGCAGCTTCATAGGCGGAGCAACTAATGAAAAACTGTTTTTT. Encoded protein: CASSFIGGATNEKLFF.

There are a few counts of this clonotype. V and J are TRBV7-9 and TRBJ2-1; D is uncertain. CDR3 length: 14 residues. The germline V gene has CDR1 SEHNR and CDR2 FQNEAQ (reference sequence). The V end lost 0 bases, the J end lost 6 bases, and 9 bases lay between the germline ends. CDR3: CASSLAAPFNEQFF. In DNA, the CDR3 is TGTGCCAGCAGCTTAGCGGCCCCCTTCAATGAGCAGTTCTTC.

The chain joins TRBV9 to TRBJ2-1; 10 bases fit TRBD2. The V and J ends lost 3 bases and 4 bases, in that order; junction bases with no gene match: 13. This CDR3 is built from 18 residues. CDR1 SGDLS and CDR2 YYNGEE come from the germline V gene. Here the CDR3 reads CASSERRSGGARYNEQFF. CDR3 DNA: TGTGCCAGCAGCGAAAGAAGAAGCGGGGGGGCTCGGTACAATGAGCAGTTCTTC.

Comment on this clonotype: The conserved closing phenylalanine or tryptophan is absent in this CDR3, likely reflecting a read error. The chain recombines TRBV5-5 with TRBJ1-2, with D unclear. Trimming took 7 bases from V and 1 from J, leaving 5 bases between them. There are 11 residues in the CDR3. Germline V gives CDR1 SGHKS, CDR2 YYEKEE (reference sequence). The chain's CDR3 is CASGVNYGYTS. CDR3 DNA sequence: TGTGCCAGCGGGGTTAACTATGGCTACACCTCC.

CDR3 region: CASSLRGGVAYEQYF. Written as DNA, the CDR3 is TGTGCCAGCAGCTTACGAGGGGGAGTCGCCTACGAGCAGTACTTC. The gene calls are TRBV7-8 and TRBJ2-7; the D gene is possibly TRBD1 (6 bases). The CDR3 spans 15 residues. CDR1 SGHVS and CDR2 FQNEAQ come from the germline V gene. Trimming removed 2 bases from V and 2 bases from J, with 13 bases in between.

The CDR3 protein is CASRASGPQETQYF. CDR3 in DNA: TGTGCCAGCAGAGCATCCGGGCCTCAAGAGACCCAGTACTTC. J is TRBJ2-5 and V is TRBV2; D gene unclear. There are 14 residues in the CDR3. Trimming cost V 6 bases and J 2 bases, with 13 bases left between them. Germline V CDR1 and CDR2: SNHLY, FYNNEI.

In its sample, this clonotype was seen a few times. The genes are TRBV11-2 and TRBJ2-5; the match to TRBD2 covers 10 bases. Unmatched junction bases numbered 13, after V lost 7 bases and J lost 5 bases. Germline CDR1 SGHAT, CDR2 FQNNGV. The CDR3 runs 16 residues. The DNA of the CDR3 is TGTGCCAGCAACCCCGTAGTAGCGGGGGGCGGGGAGACCCAGTACTTC. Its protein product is CASNPVVAGGGETQYF.

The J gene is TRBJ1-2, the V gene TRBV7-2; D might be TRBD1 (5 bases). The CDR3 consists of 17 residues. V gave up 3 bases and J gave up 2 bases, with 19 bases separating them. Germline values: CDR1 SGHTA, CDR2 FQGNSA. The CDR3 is CASSLKAGNLRNYGYTF. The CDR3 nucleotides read TGTGCCAGCAGCTTGAAGGCAGGGAATTTGCGCAACTATGGCTACACCTTC.

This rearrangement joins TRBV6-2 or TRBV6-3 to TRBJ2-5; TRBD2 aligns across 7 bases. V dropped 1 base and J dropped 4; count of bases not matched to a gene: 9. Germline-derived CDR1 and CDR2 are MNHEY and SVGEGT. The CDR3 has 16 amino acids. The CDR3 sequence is CASSYCMSGEGETQYF. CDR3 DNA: TGTGCCAGCAGTTACTGCATGTCGGGGGAGGGAGAGACCCAGTACTTC.

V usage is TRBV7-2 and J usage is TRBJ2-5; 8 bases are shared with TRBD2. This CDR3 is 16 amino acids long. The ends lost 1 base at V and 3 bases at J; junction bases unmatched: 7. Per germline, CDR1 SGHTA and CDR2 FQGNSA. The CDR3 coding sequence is TGTGCCAGCAGCTTAGAGGCGGGGGGAACCAAAGAGACCCAGTACTTC. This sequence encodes CASSLEAGGTKETQYF.

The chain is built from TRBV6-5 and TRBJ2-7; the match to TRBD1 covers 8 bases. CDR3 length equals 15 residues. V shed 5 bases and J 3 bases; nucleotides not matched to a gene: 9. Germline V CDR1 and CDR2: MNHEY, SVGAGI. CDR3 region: CASSRRAGGLYEQYF. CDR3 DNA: TGTGCCAGCAGTCGCAGGGCAGGGGGCCTCTACGAGCAGTACTTC.

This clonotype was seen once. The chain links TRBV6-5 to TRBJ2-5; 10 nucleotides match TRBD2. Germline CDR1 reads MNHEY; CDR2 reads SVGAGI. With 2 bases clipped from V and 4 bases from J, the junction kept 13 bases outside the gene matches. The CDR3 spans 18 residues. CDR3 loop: CASSYGLAGALGGETQYF. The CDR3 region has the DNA TGTGCCAGCAGTTACGGGCTAGCGGGGGCCCTGGGAGGAGAGACCCAGTACTTC.

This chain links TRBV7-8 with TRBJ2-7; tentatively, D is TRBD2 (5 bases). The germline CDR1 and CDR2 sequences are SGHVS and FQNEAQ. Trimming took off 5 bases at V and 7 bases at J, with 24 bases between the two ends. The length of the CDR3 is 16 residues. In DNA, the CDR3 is TGTGCCAGCAGCAGCACCTCGGGGTGGGCCTACAATGAGCAGTACTTC. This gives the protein CASSSTSGWAYNEQYF.